The rows below give T cell receptor beta chains drawn from one sample of a study of identical twins. TCRdb processed the 5' RACE reads anew with MiXCR; each CDR3 protein has one entry. This table holds hundreds of thousands of distinct CDR3 sequences, approximately 13% found once. These records were also assigned to another study, of yellow fever vaccine responses in identical twins.

The sample was PBMCs. The receptors stem from a woman aged 18-29 years in good health. Both conserved end residues are part of each CDR3. A D gene is named only where the DNA matches it firmly. A clone size is listed for some rows: how often the clone was seen (once, few, many), or a class if it is expanded.

d_gene	abundance	v_gene	j_gene	CDR3aa	CDR3nt
-	-	TRBV28	TRBJ1-1	CASSAGDKNTEAFF	TGTGCCAGCAGTGCAGGGGATAAGAACACTGAAGCTTTCTTT
TRBD1	-	TRBV20-1	TRBJ1-3	CSAYRDRGIGNTIYF	TGCAGTGCATACCGGGACAGGGGAATAGGAAACACCATATATTTT
TRBD1	few	TRBV6-1	TRBJ2-1	CASRDPGQGEDEQFF	TGTGCCAGCAGGGATCCGGGACAGGGGGAGGATGAGCAGTTCTTC
TRBD1	-	TRBV10-3	TRBJ2-7	CAIADRDSYEQYF	TGTGCCATCGCTGACAGGGACTCCTACGAGCAGTACTTC
TRBD2	many	TRBV7-6	TRBJ2-3	CASTLGLGTSGRGADTQYF	TGTGCCAGCACCCTAGGGCTGGGGACTAGCGGGAGAGGGGCAGATACGCAGTATTTT
TRBD1	few	TRBV24-1	TRBJ2-5	CATSVRTGGLETQYF	TGTGCCACCAGTGTCAGGACAGGGGGCTTGGAGACCCAGTACTTC
TRBD2	-	TRBV12-3/TRBV12-4	TRBJ2-3	CASSTGTRSTDTQYF	TGTGCCAGCAGCACCGGGACTAGGAGCACAGATACGCAGTATTTT
-	many	TRBV12-3/TRBV12-4	TRBJ1-2	CASSQGNYGYTF	TGTGCCAGCAGCCAGGGGAACTATGGCTACACCTTC
TRBD1	few	TRBV3-1	TRBJ2-2	CASKRQGATTGELFF	TGTGCCAGCAAGAGACAGGGGGCCACCACCGGGGAGCTGTTTTTT
TRBD2	-	TRBV20-1	TRBJ2-2	CSARGSGRAGTGELFF	TGCAGTGCTAGGGGTAGCGGGAGGGCCGGCACCGGGGAGCTGTTTTTT
-	few	TRBV7-9	TRBJ2-5	CASSLGSTETQYF	TGTGCCAGCAGCTTAGGTAGCACGGAGACCCAGTACTTC
-	few	TRBV11-1	TRBJ2-7	CASSGGPLPSDEQYF	TGTGCCAGCAGCGGGGGACCACTACCATCCGACGAGCAGTACTTC
-	-	TRBV12-3/TRBV12-4	TRBJ2-1	CASSLSGFTYNEQFF	TGTGCCAGCAGTTTAAGCGGATTCACCTACAATGAGCAGTTCTTC
TRBD2	few	TRBV27	TRBJ2-1	CASSPGAGGTYNEQFF	TGTGCCAGCAGTCCGGGAGCGGGAGGGACGTACAATGAGCAGTTCTTC
-	many	TRBV15	TRBJ2-3	CATSRDFSPHSVKDTQYF	TGTGCCACCAGCAGAGATTTCTCCCCCCACTCGGTGAAAGATACGCAGTATTTT
-	-	TRBV6-1	TRBJ2-7	CASSPTWTSNEQYF	TGTGCCAGCAGTCCCACGTGGACCAGTAACGAGCAGTACTTC
-	few	TRBV20-1	TRBJ1-5	CSASSADSNQPQHF	TGCAGTGCTAGTTCGGCAGATAGCAATCAGCCCCAGCATTTT
TRBD2	many	TRBV4-1	TRBJ2-5	CASSRAGLDQETQYF	TGCGCCAGCAGCAGGGCCGGACTAGACCAAGAGACCCAGTACTTC
TRBD1	few	TRBV7-9	TRBJ2-5	CASSPAGGGEETQYF	TGTGCCAGCAGCCCCGCAGGGGGCGGCGAGGAGACCCAGTACTTC
-	-	TRBV28	TRBJ1-2	CASTRTENYGYTF	TGTGCCAGCACGAGGACGGAGAACTATGGCTACACCTTC
-	-	TRBV12-3/TRBV12-4	TRBJ2-7	CASSQQGSAYEQYF	TGTGCCAGCAGTCAACAGGGATCCGCCTACGAGCAGTACTTC
TRBD1	-	TRBV29-1	TRBJ2-7	CSVVRGSHEQYF	TGCAGCGTTGTCAGGGGGTCCCACGAGCAGTACTTC
-	-	TRBV7-3	TRBJ1-3	CASSLAGSAGNTIYF	TGTGCCAGCAGCTTAGCAGGTTCTGCTGGAAACACCATATATTTT
-	-	TRBV20-1	TRBJ1-5	CSAVGLAQPQHF	TGCAGTGCAGTAGGGTTGGCTCAGCCCCAGCATTTT
TRBD1	-	TRBV20-1	TRBJ1-5	CSAMTGYSNQPQHF	TGCAGTGCCATGACAGGGTATAGCAATCAGCCCCAGCATTTT
-	-	TRBV25-1	TRBJ2-5	CASSSPLSQETQYF	TGTGCCAGCAGTTCTCCTCTAAGCCAAGAGACCCAGTACTTC
-	-	TRBV4-1	TRBJ1-6	CASSLGQTPSNSPLHF	TGCGCCAGCAGCTTGGGACAAACCCCGTCGAATTCACCCCTCCACTTT
TRBD2	-	TRBV20-1	TRBJ2-3	CSARDTGLAGAPMMDTQYF	TGCAGTGCTAGAGATACCGGACTAGCGGGGGCCCCTATGATGGATACGCAGTATTTT
-	-	TRBV3-1	TRBJ2-2	CASSQDHWGPGELFF	TGTGCCAGCAGCCAAGACCATTGGGGGCCCGGGGAGCTGTTTTTT
TRBD2	-	TRBV20-1	TRBJ2-7	CSARDRETSGGDSYEQYF	TGCAGTGCTAGAGATCGGGAGACTAGCGGGGGAGACTCCTACGAGCAGTACTTC
-	-	TRBV10-3	TRBJ2-1	CAISGGTEQFF	TGTGCCATCAGTGGGGGGACTGAGCAGTTCTTC
TRBD2	-	TRBV12-3/TRBV12-4	TRBJ2-5	CASSYGREGLETQYF	TGTGCCAGCAGTTACGGGCGGGAGGGTTTAGAGACCCAGTACTTC
-	few	TRBV5-6	TRBJ1-1	CASKYRAANTEAFF	TGTGCCAGTAAGTACAGGGCCGCGAACACTGAAGCTTTCTTT
-	-	TRBV28	TRBJ2-3	CASSLMPGTDTQYF	TGTGCCAGCAGTTTAATGCCCGGCACAGATACGCAGTATTTT
TRBD2	-	TRBV12-3/TRBV12-4	TRBJ2-3	CAISPSFPPAGGGTDTQYF	TGTGCCATCAGTCCTTCGTTCCCCCCAGCGGGGGGCGGTACAGATACGCAGTATTTT
-	few	TRBV9	TRBJ1-2	CASSPRGGESYGYTF	TGTGCCAGCAGCCCCCGGGGGGGAGAGTCCTATGGCTACACCTTC
-	-	TRBV21-1	TRBJ2-4	CASSKVNTPAKNIQYF	TGTGCCAGCAGCAAAGTAAATACCCCAGCCAAAAACATTCAGTACTTC
-	few	TRBV7-9	TRBJ2-2	CASSLRLANTGELFF	TGTGCCAGCAGCTTAAGGTTGGCGAACACCGGGGAGCTGTTTTTT
-	many	TRBV12-3/TRBV12-4	TRBJ1-1	CASSPGRRSDTEAFF	TGTGCCAGCAGCCCGGGGCGAAGGAGCGACACTGAAGCTTTCTTT